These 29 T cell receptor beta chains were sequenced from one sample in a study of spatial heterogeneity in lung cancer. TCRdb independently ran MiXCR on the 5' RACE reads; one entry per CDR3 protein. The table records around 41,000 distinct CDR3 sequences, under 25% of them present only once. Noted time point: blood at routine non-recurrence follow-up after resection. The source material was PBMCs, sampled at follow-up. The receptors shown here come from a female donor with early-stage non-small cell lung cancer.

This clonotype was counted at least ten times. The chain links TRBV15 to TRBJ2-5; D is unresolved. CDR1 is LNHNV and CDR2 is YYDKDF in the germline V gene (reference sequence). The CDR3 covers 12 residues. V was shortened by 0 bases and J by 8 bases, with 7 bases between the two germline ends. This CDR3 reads CATSRDTATQYF. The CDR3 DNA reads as TGTGCCACCAGCAGAGATACAGCCACCCAGTACTTC.

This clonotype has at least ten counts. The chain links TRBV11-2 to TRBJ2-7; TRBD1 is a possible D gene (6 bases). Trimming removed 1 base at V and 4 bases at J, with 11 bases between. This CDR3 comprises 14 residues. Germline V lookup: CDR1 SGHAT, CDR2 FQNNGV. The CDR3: CASSLVRGQYEQYF. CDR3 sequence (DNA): TGTGCCAGCAGCTTAGTCAGGGGTCAGTACGAGCAGTACTTC.

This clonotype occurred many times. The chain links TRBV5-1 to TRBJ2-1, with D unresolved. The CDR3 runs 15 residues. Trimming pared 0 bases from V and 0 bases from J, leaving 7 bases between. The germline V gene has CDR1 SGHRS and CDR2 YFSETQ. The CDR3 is CASSLAPGSYNEQFF. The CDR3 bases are TGCGCCAGCAGCTTGGCCCCGGGCTCCTACAATGAGCAGTTCTTC. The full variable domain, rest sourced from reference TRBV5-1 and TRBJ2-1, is KAGVTQTPRYLIKTRGQQVTLSCSPISGHRSVSWYQQTPGQGLQFLFEYFSETQRNKGNFPGRFSGRQFSNSRSEMNVSTLELGDSALYLCASSLAPGSYNEQFFGPGTRLTVL.

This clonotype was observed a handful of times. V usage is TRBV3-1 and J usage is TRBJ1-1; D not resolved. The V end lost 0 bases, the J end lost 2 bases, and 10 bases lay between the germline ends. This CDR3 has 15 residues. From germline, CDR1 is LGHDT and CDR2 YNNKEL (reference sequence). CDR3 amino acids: CASSQEGQPNTEAFF. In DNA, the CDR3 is TGTGCCAGCAGCCAAGAAGGGCAACCTAACACTGAAGCTTTCTTT.

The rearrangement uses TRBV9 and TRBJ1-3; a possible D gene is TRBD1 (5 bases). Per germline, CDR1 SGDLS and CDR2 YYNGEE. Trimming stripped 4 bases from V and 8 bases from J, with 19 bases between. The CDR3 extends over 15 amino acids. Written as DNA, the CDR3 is TGTGCCAGCAGCCCGCGCGGCCTGAGGGGTGACACCATATATTTT. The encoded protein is CASSPRGLRGDTIYF.

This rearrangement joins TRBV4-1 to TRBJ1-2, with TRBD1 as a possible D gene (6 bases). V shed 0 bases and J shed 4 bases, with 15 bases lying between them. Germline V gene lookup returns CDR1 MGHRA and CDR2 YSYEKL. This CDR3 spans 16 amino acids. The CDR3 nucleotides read TGCGCCAGCAGCCAAGACCGGGGGGGCGGCAGCTATGGCTACACCTTC. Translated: CASSQDRGGGSYGYTF.

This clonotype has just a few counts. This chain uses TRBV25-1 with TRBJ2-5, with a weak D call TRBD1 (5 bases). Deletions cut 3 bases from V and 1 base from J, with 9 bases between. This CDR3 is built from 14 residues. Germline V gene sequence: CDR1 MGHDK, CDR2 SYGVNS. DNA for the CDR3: TGTGCCAGCAGTGAGGGGCAGGCCCAAGAGACCCAGTACTTC. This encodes CASSEGQAQETQYF.

DNA of the CDR3: TGTGCCAGCAGCATAGGACTGGGACCCTACGAGCAGTACTTC. This encodes CASSIGLGPYEQYF. V is TRBV9 and J is TRBJ2-7, with D perhaps TRBD1 or TRBD2 (5 bases each). V lost 4 bases and J 2 bases, leaving 13 bases between the germline ends. CDR3 length: 14 amino acids. CDR1 and CDR2 (germline): SGDLS, YYNGEE.

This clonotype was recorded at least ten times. For the CDR3, the DNA is TGTGCTAGTGGTCCAGAACTCACCACCTACGGTTTCTTT. Protein: CASGPELTTYGFF. This chain joins TRBV12-5 and TRBJ1-1; D is unresolved. This CDR3 spans 13 amino acids. Germline V gene sequence: CDR1 LGHNT, CDR2 FRNRAP. Trimming removed 5 bases from V and 13 bases from J, with 20 bases in between. The entire variable domain, with the rest obtained from reference TRBV12-5 and TRBJ1-1, is as follows: DARVTQTPRHKVTEMGQEVTMRCQPILGHNTVFWYRQTMMQGLELLAYFRNRAPLDDSGMPKDRFSAEMPDATLATLKIQPSEPRDSAVYFCASGPELTTYGFFGQGTRLTVV.

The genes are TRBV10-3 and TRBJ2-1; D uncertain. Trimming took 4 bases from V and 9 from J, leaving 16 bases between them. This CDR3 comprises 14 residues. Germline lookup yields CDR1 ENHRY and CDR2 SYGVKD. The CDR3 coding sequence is TGTGCCATCAGTGGTGGAAGGGCGGTCGGTGAGCAGTTCTTC. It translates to CAISGGRAVGEQFF.

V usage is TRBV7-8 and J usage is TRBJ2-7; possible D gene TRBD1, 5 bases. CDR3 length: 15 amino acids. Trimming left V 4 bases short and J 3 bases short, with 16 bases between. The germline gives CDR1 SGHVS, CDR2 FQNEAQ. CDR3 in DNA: TGTGCCAGCAGCTCACGTTCTAGACAGAACTACGAGCAGTACGTC. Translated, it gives CASSSRSRQNYEQYV.

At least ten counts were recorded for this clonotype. CDR3: CASSLVSREAFF. The CDR3 region has the DNA TGTGCCAGCAGCTTGGTTTCAAGGGAAGCTTTCTTT. V gene TRBV7-9 combines with J gene TRBJ1-1; D is unclear. There are 12 residues in the CDR3. CDR1 and CDR2 from the germline V gene are SEHNR and FQNEAQ (reference sequence). The V and J ends lost 3 bases and 8 bases respectively, with 10 bases between them.

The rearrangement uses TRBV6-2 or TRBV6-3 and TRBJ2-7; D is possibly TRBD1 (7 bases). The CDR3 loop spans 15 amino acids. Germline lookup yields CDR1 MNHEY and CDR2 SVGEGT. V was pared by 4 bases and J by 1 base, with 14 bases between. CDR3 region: CASSSRGVLSYEQYF. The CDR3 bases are TGTGCCAGCAGTTCCAGGGGGGTATTGTCCTACGAGCAGTACTTC.

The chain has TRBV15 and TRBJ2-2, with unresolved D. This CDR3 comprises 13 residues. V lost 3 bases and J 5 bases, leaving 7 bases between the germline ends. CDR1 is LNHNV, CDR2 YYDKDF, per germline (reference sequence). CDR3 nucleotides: TGTGCCACCAGCAGGGATCGTACCGGGGAGCTGTTTTTT. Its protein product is CATSRDRTGELFF.

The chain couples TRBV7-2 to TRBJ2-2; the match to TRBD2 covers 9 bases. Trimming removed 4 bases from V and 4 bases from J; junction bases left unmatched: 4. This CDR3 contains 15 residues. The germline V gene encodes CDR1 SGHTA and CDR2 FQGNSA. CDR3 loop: CASSSGLASTGELFF. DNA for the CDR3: TGTGCCAGCAGCTCCGGACTAGCGAGCACCGGGGAGCTGTTTTTT.

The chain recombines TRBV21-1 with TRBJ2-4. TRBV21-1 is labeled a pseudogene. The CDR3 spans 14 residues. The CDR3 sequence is CASSKEKPKNIQYF. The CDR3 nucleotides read TGTGCCAGCAGCAAAGAAAAACCCAAAAACATTCAGTACTTC.

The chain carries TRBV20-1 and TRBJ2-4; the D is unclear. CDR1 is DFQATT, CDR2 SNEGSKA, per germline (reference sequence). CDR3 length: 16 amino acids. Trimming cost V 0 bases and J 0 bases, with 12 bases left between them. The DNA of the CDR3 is TGCAGTGCTAGAGATCTGTCGGCGATAGCCAAAAACATTCAGTACTTC. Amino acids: CSARDLSAIAKNIQYF.

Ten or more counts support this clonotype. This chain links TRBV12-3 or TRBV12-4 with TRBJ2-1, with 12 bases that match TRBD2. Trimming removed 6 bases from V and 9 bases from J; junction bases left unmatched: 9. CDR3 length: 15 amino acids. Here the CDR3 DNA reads TGTGCCAGCAGCTGGACTAGCGGGGCCCAACGTGAGCAGTTCTTC. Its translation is CASSWTSGAQREQFF.

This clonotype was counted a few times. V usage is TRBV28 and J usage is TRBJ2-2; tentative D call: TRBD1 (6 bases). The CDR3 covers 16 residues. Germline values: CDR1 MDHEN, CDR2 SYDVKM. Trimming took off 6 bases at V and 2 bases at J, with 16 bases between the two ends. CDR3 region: CASRGNGQRNTGELFF. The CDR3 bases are TGTGCCAGCAGGGGTAACGGACAGCGTAACACCGGGGAGCTGTTTTTT.

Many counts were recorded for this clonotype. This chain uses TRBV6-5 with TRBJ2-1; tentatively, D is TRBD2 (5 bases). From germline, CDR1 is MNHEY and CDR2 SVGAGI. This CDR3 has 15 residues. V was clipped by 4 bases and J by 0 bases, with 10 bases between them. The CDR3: CASSFSVSSYNEQFF. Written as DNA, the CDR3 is TGTGCCAGCAGTTTTAGCGTTAGCTCCTACAATGAGCAGTTCTTC.

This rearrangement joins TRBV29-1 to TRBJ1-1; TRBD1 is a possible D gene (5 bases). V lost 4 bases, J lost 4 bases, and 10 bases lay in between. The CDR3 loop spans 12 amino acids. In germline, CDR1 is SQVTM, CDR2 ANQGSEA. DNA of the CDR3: TGCAGCGTTGGAACGGGGGGCACTGAAGCTTTCTTT. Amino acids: CSVGTGGTEAFF.

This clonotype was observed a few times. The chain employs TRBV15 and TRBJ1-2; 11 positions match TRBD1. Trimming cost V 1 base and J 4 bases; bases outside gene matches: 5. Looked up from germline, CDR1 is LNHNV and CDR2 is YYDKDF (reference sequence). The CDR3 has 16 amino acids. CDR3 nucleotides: TGTGCCACCAGCAGAGGCCCGGGACAGGGGGTCTATGGCTACACCTTC. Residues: CATSRGPGQGVYGYTF. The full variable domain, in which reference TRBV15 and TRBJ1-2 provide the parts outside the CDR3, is DAMVIQNPRYQVTQFGKPVTLSCSQTLNHNVMYWYQQKSSQAPKLLFHYYDKDFNNEADTPDNFQSRRPNTSFCFLDIRSPGLGDTAMYLCATSRGPGQGVYGYTFGSGTRLTVV.

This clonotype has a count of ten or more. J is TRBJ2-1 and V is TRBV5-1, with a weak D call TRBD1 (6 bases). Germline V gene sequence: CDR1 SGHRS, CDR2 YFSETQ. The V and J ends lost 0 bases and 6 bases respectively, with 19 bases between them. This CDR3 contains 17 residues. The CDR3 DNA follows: TGCGCCAGCAGCTTGGCTACTAAACAGGGCTGGCGCAATGAGCAGTTCTTC. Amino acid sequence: CASSLATKQGWRNEQFF.

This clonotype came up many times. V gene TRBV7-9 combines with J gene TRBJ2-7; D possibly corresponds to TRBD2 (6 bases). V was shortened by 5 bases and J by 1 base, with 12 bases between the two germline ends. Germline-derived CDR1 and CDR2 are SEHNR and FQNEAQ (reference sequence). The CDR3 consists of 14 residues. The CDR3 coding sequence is TGTGCCAGCAGCGCACCCGGGAGTTCCTACGAGCAGTACTTC. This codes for CASSAPGSSYEQYF.

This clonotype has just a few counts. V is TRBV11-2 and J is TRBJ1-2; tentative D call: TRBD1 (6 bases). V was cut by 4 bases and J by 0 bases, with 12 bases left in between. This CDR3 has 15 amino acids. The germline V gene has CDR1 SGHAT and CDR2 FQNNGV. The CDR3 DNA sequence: TGTGCCAGCAGCTCCTACCAGGGGACTAACTATGGCTACACCTTC. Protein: CASSSYQGTNYGYTF.

CDR3 bases: TGTGCCAGCAGCTCGACAGCGGACACTGAAGCTTTCTTT. This encodes CASSSTADTEAFF. This chain uses TRBV7-9 with TRBJ1-1; a weak D match, TRBD1 (5 bases). The ends were cut back, 4 bases at V and 3 bases at J, with 9 bases in the middle. CDR1 is SEHNR and CDR2 is FQNEAQ in the germline V gene (reference sequence). The CDR3 runs 13 residues.

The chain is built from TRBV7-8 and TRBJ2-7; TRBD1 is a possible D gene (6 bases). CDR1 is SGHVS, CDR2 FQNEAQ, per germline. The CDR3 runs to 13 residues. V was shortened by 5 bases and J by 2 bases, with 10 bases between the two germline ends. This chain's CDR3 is CASSTRTAYEQYF. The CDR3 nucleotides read TGTGCCAGCAGCACAAGGACAGCCTACGAGCAGTACTTC.

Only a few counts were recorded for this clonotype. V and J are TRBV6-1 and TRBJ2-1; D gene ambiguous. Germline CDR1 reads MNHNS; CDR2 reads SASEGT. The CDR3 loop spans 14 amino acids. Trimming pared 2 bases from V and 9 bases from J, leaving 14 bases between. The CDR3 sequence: CASSEYGTVTEQFF. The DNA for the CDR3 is TGTGCCAGCAGTGAATACGGAACAGTGACTGAGCAGTTCTTC.

CDR3 amino acids: CASSQDTGYNEQFF. The DNA of the CDR3 is TGTGCCAGCAGCCAAGATACTGGGTACAATGAGCAGTTCTTC. The chain has TRBV3-1 and TRBJ2-1; D unresolved. Trimming removed 0 bases from V and 4 bases from J, with 7 bases in between. Germline lookup yields CDR1 LGHDT and CDR2 YNNKEL (reference sequence). The CDR3 is made up of 14 amino acids.